This TCR beta chain is drawn from a study of post-analysis software for immune sequencing data. Findings and limits, study-wide: Several TRBV segments were more frequent in patients than controls; TRBV5-6, TRBV5-1 and TRBV20-1 belonged to this group.

Trimming cost V 0 bases and J 3 bases, with 11 bases left between them. Germline V CDR1 and CDR2: SGHRS, YFSETQ. CDR3 length: 15 amino acids. TCR beta cDNA libraries had unique molecular identifiers. TCRdb analysed the PCR reads with MiXCR anew, one entry per CDR3 protein. This sample has about 500,000 distinct CDR3 sequences, with less than 45% found just once. A word on this clonotype: Its specificity is not known.

Source material: blood. The V and J genes are TRBV5-1 and TRBJ2-3; maybe TRBD1 (6 bases). The source of this sequence is a girl aged 10 to 17 with multiple sclerosis. The CDR3 sequence: CASSLGPTGTDTQYF. The CDR3 DNA reads TGCGCCAGCAGCTTGGGCCCGACAGGAACAGATACGCAGTATTTT.